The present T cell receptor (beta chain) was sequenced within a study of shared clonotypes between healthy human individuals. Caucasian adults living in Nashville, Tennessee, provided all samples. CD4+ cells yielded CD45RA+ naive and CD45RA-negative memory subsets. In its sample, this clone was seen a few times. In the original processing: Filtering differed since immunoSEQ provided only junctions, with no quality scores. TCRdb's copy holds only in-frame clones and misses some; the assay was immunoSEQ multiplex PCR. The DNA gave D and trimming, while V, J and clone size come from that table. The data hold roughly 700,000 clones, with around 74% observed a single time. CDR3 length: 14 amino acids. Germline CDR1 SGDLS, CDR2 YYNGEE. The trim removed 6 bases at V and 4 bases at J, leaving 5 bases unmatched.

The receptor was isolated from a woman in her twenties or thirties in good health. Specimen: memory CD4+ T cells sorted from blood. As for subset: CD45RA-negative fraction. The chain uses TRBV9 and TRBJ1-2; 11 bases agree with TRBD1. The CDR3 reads CASTGQGASYGYTF. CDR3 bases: TGTGCCAGCACTGGACAGGGGGCATCCTATGGCTACACCTTC.